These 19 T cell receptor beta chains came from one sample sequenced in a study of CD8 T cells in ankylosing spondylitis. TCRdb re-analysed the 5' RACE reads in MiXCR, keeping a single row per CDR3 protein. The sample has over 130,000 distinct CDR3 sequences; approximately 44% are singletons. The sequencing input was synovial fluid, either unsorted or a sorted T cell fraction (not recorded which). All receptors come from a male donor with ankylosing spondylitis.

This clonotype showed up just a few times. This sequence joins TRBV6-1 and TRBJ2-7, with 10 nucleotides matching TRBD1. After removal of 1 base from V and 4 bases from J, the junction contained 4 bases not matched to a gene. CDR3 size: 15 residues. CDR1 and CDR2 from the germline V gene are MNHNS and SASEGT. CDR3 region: CASSEGQGAMYEQYF. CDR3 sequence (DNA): TGTGCCAGCAGTGAAGGACAGGGGGCGATGTACGAGCAGTACTTC.

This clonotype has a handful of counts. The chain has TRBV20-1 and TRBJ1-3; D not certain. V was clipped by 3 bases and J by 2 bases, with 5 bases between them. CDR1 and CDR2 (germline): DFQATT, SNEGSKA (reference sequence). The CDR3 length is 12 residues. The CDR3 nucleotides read TGCAGTGCTAGCCCAACTGGAAACACCATATATTTT. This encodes CSASPTGNTIYF.

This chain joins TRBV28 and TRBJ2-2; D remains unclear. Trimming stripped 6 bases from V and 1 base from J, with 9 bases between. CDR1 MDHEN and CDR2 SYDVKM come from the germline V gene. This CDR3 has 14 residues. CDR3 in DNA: TGTGCCAGCAGAGGTGGGGAGAACACCGGGGAGCTGTTTTTT. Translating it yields CASRGGENTGELFF.

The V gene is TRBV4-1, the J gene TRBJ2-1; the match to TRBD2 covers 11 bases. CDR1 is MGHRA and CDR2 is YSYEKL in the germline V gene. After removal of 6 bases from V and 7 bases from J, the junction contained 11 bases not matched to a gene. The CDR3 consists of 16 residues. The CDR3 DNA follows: TGCGCCAGCAGGGATCGGCTAGCGGGAGGAACGAATGAGCAGTTCTTC. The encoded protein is CASRDRLAGGTNEQFF.

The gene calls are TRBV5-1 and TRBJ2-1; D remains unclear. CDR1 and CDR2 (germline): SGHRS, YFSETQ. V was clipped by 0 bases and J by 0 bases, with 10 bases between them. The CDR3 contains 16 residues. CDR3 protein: CASSLVWGGSYNEQFF. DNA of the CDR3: TGCGCCAGCAGCTTGGTGTGGGGTGGCTCCTACAATGAGCAGTTCTTC.

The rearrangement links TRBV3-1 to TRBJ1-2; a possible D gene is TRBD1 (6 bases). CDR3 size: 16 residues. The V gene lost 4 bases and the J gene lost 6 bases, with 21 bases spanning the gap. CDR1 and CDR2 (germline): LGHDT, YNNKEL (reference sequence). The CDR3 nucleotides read TGTGCCAGCAGCCCCCACGCGGGACACCGTCGGGATGGCTACACCTTC. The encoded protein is CASSPHAGHRRDGYTF.

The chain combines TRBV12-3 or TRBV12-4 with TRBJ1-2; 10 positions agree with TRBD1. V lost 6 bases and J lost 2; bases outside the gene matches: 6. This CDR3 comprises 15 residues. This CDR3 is CASSQTGGRNYGYTF. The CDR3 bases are TGTGCCAGCAGCCAGACAGGGGGCAGAAACTATGGCTACACCTTC.

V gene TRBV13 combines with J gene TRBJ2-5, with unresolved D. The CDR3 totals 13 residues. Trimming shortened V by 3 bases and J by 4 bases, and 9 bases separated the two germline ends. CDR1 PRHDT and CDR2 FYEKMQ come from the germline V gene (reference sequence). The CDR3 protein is CASSFPSAETQYF. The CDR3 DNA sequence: TGTGCCAGCAGCTTTCCCAGCGCAGAGACCCAGTACTTC.

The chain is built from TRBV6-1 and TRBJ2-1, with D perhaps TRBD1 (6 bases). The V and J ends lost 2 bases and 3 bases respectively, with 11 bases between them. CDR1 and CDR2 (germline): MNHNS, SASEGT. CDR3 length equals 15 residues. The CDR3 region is CASSEKGGFYNEQFF. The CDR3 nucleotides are TGTGCCAGCAGTGAAAAAGGGGGATTCTACAATGAGCAGTTCTTC.

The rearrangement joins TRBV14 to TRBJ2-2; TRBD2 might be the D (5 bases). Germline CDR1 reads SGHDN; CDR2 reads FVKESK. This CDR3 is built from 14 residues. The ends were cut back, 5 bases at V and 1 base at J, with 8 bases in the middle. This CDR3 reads CASSAAGNTGELFF. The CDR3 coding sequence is TGTGCCAGCAGCGCCGCGGGGAACACCGGGGAGCTGTTTTTT.

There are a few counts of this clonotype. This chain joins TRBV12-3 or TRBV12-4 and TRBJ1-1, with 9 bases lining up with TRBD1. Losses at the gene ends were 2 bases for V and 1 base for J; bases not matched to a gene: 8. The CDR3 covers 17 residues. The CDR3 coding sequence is TGTGCCAGCAGTTTAATAGGCGGGACAGGGAGGAACACTGAAGCTTTCTTT. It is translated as CASSLIGGTGRNTEAFF.

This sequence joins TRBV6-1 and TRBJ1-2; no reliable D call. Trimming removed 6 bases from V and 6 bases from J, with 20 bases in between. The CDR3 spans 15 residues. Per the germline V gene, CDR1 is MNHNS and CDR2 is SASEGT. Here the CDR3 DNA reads TGTGCCAGCAGCCCCCCCGCGGGCTCTGAGGATGGCTACACCTTC. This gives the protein CASSPPAGSEDGYTF.

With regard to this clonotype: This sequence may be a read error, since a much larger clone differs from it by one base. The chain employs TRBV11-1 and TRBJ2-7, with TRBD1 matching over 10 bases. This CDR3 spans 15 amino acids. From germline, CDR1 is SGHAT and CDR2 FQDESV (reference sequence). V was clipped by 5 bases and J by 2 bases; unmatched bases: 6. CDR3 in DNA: TGTGCCAGCAGCGTACCGGGACAGGGGCCCTACGAGCAGTACTTC. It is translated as CASSVPGQGPYEQYF. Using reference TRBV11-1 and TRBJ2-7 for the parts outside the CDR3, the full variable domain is EAEVAQSPRYKITEKSQAVAFWCDPISGHATLYWYRQILGQGPELLVQFQDESVVDDSQLPKDRFSAERLKGVDSTLKIQPAELGDSAMYLCASSVPGQGPYEQYFGPGTRLTVT.

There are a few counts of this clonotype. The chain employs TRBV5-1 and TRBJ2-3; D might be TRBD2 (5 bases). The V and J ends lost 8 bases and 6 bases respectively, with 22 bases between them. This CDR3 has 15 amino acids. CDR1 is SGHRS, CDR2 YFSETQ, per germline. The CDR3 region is CASSRASSGADTQYF. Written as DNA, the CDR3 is TGCGCCAGTTCGAGGGCTAGCAGCGGCGCGGATACGCAGTATTTT. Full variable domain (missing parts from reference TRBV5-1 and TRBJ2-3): KAGVTQTPRYLIKTRGQQVTLSCSPISGHRSVSWYQQTPGQGLQFLFEYFSETQRNKGNFPGRFSGRQFSNSRSEMNVSTLELGDSALYLCASSRASSGADTQYFGPGTRLTVL.

The CDR3 DNA sequence: TGTGCCACCAGCAGAGATGGGAACGTCTATGGCTACACCTTC. This encodes CATSRDGNVYGYTF. The V and J genes are TRBV15 and TRBJ1-2, with D unclear. The CDR3 loop spans 14 amino acids. V was pared by 0 bases and J by 4 bases, with 9 bases between. CDR1 LNHNV and CDR2 YYDKDF come from the germline V gene (reference sequence).

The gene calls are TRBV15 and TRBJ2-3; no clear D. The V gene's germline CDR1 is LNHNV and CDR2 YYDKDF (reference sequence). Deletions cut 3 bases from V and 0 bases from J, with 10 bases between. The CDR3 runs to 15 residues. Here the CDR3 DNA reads TGTGCCACCAGCAGCCGACGCCAGAGCACAGATACGCAGTATTTT. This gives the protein CATSSRRQSTDTQYF. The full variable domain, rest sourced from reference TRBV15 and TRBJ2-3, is DAMVIQNPRYQVTQFGKPVTLSCSQTLNHNVMYWYQQKSSQAPKLLFHYYDKDFNNEADTPDNFQSRRPNTSFCFLDIRSPGLGDTAMYLCATSSRRQSTDTQYFGPGTRLTVL.

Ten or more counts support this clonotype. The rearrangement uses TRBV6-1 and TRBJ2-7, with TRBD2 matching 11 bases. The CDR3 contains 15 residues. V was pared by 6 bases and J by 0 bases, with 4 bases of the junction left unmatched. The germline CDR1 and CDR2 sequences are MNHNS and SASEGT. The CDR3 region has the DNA TGTGCCAGCAGCGGACTAGCGGGTGACTCCTACGAGCAGTACTTC. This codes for CASSGLAGDSYEQYF.

The CDR3 loop reads CSARDGGATETQYF. The CDR3 region has the DNA TGCAGTGCTAGAGATGGAGGAGCAACGGAGACCCAGTACTTC. This chain links TRBV20-1 with TRBJ2-5, with a possible D match to TRBD2 (5 bases). Germline lookup yields CDR1 DFQATT and CDR2 SNEGSKA (reference sequence). Trimming stripped 0 bases from V and 5 bases from J, with 13 bases between. This CDR3 has 14 residues.

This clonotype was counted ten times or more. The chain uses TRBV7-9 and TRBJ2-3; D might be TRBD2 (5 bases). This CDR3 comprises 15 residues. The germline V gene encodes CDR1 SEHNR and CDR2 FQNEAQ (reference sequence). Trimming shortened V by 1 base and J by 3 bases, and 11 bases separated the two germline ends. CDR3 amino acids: CASSLGGLETDTQYF. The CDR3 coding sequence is TGTGCCAGCAGCTTAGGAGGACTGGAAACAGATACGCAGTATTTT.